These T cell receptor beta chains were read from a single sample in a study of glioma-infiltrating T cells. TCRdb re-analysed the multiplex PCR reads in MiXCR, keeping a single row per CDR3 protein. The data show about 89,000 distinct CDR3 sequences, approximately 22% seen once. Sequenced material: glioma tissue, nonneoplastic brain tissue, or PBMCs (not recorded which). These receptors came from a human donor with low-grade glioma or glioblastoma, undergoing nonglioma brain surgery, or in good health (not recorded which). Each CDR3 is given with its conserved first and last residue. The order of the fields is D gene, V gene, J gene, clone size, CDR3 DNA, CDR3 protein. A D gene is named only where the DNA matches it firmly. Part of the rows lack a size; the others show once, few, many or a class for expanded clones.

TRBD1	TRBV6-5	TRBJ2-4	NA	TGTGCCAGTTTTCGGGACAGGGGAAGAGTAAAGAACATTCAGTACTTC	CASFRDRGRVKNIQYF
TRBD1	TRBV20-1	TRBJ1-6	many	TGCAGTGCTACCGGGACAGGTGATTCACCCCTCCACTTT	CSATGTGDSPLHF
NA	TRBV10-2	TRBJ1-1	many	TGCGCCACCCAACGCACTGAAGCTTTCTTT	CATQRTEAFF
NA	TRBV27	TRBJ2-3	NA	TGTGTTAGCAGTTTAAATGGCGGGGGCGAGAGAAATACGCAGTATTTT	CVSSLNGGGERNTQYF
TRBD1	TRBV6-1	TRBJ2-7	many	TGTGCCAGCAGTTTACAGGGGAACGAGCAGTACTTC	CASSLQGNEQYF
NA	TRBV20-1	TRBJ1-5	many	TGCAGTGCTAAGGACAGCTTTAGCAATCAGCCCCAGCATTTT	CSAKDSFSNQPQHF
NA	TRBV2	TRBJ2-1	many	TGTGCCAGCAGTGAATCGGTAGCGGAGCAGTTCTTC	CASSESVAEQFF
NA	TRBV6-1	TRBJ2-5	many	TGTGCCAGCAGTCCCCGTACGGACCAAAGAAGGCAAGAGACCCAGTACTTC	CASSPRTDQRRQETQYF
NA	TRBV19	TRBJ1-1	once	TGTGCCAGTGCGAAAGGACGGAAGAGCACTGAAGCTTTCTTT	CASAKGRKSTEAFF
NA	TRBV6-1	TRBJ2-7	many	TGTGCCAGCAGACGAGGGGAAGTGTCCTACGAGCAGTACTTC	CASRRGEVSYEQYF
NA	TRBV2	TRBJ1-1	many	TGTGCCAGCACGCTACAGGAACGGGGGAACACTGAAGCTTTCTTT	CASTLQERGNTEAFF
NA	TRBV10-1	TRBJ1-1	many	TGCGCCAGCAGTGGTCGGAAATGGGGGAACACTGAAGCTTTCTTT	CASSGRKWGNTEAFF
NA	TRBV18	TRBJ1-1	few	TGTGCCAGCTCGCGCCGAGACCAAAACACTGAAGCTTTCTTT	CASSRRDQNTEAFF
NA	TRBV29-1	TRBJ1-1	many	TGCAGCGGCCGGACGGTGAACACTGAAGCTTTCTTT	CSGRTVNTEAFF
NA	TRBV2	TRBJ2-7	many	TGTGCCAGCACCCCCTCGAGGCTCGACGAGCAGTACTTC	CASTPSRLDEQYF
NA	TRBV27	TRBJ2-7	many	TGTGCCAGCAGTTTAACTGGTACTCAGCAGTACTTC	CASSLTGTQQYF
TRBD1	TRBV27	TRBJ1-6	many	TGTGCCAGCAGAATCACAGGGGGCGTCTATAATTCACCCCTCCACTTT	CASRITGGVYNSPLHF
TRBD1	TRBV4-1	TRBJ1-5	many	TGCGCCAGCAGCCAAGTTAACAGGGGGAATAGCAATCAGCCCCAGCATTTT	CASSQVNRGNSNQPQHF
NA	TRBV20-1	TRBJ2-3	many	TGCAGTGCTAGTGGTCTCCGCGGGAGCACAGATACGCAGTATTTT	CSASGLRGSTDTQYF
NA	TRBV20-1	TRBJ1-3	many	TGCAGTGCTAGAGATGACGGAAACACCATATATTTT	CSARDDGNTIYF
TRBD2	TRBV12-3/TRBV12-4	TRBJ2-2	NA	TGTGCCAGCATTGACCCCGCGACTAGCGGGGCAAGAAGGGAGCTGTTTTTT	CASIDPATSGARRELFF
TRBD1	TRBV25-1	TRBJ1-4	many	TGTGCCAGCAGCCAGATAGGGACAGTCGGGGAAAAACTGTTTTTT	CASSQIGTVGEKLFF
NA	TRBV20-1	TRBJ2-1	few	TGCAGTGCTAGACGCCAGGCCGGGGGTGAGCAGTTCTTC	CSARRQAGGEQFF
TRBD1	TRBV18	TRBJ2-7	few	TGTGCCAGCTCACCAAGGACAGGGGAGTACGAGCAGTACTTC	CASSPRTGEYEQYF
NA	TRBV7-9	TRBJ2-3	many	TGTGCCAGCAGCTTTGCGGGGTCGGCAGATACGCAGTATTTT	CASSFAGSADTQYF
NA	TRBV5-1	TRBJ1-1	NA	TGCGCCAGCAGCTTGGCACTGGGGACTGAAGCTTCCTTT	CASSLALGTEASF
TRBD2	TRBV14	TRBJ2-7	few	TGTGCCAGCAGTCGTCTTAGCGGGAGGGGGACCTACGAGCAGTACTTC	CASSRLSGRGTYEQYF
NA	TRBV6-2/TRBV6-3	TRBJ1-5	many	TGTGCCAGCAGTCCGAGCGGGGACACAACTTATAGCAATCAGCCCCAGCATTTT	CASSPSGDTTYSNQPQHF
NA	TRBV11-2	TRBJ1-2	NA	TGTGCCAGCAGCTTAGCATCAATTAAGAGTGGCTACACCTTC	CASSLASIKSGYTF
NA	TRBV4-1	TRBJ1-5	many	TGCGCCAGCAGCCAAGGGTCAAGGGGGCAGCCCCAGCATTTT	CASSQGSRGQPQHF
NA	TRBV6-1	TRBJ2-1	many	TGTGCCATCAAGCCCATAGCCTCCCGCTCTGAGCAGTTCTTC	CAIKPIASRSEQFF
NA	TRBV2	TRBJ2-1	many	TGTGCCAGCAGCCGGGGACTCCGAGGGAATGAGCAGTTCTTC	CASSRGLRGNEQFF
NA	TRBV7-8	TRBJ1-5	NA	TGTGCCAGCAGCCCTCATGGGGGAAATTTGCCTAAGCATTTT	CASSPHGGNLPKHF
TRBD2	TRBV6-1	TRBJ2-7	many	TGTGCCAGCAGGTTGAGCGGGAGTGGGGCCTACGAGCAGTACTTC	CASRLSGSGAYEQYF
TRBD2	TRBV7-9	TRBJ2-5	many	TGTGCCAGCAGCTTCGGGACTAGAGAGTACTTC	CASSFGTREYF
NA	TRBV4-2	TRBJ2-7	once	TGTGCCAGCAGCCAGGCGGGGCTTTCCTACGAGCAGTACTTC	CASSQAGLSYEQYF
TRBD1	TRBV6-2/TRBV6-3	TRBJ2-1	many	TGTGCCAGCAGTTACTTCCCCGGGACAGGTCGTTACAATGAGCAGTTCTTC	CASSYFPGTGRYNEQFF
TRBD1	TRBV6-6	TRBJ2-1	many	TGTGCCAGCAGTTACTTATTCCCGGGACAGGGGAATGAGCAGTTCTTC	CASSYLFPGQGNEQFF
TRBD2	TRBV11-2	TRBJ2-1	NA	TGTGCCAGCAGCTTGCGGACTAGCGGGAGTAGGGGTGAGCAGTTCTTC	CASSLRTSGSRGEQFF
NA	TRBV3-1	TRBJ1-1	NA	TGTGCCAGCATAAAAGGGGACGGGGCCACTGAAGCTTTCTTT	CASIKGDGATEAFF
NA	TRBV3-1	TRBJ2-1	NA	TGTGCCAGCAGCCAAGAGGGCCAACTACCGGGTGAGCAGTTCTTC	CASSQEGQLPGEQFF
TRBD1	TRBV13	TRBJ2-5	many	TGTGCCAGCAGCGCCGCAGAGGGACAGAACCGAGAGACCCAGTACTTC	CASSAAEGQNRETQYF
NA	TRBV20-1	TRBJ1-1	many	TGCAGTGCTAGGGGGGATTTGGACACTGAAGCTTTCTTT	CSARGDLDTEAFF
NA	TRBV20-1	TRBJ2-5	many	TGCAGTGCTGCACTAGCAGCAGAGACCCAGTACTTC	CSAALAAETQYF
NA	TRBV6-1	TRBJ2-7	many	TGTGCCAGCAGTTCCAGGGTAGGCGAGCAGTACTTC	CASSSRVGEQYF
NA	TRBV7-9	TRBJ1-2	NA	TGTGCCAGCAGCTCCCTTGGACGGCAGAACTATGGCTACACCTTC	CASSSLGRQNYGYTF
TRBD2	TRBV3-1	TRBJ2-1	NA	TGTGCCAGCAGCCAATTCCGCGGGGGGAATGAGCAGTTCTTC	CASSQFRGGNEQFF
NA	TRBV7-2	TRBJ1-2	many	TGTGCCAGCAGCCCCGGAGATCTTCCCCTCTATGGCTACACCTTC	CASSPGDLPLYGYTF
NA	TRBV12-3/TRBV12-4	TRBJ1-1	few	TGTGCCAGCAGTTTTGGGGGGGCTGAAGCTTTCTTT	CASSFGGAEAFF
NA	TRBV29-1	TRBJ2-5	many	TGCAGCGTTGCCCAGAAAGGGCTGCAAGAGACCCAGTACTTC	CSVAQKGLQETQYF
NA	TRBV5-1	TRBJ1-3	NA	TGCGCCAGCAGCTTGGAACAGCACTCTGGAAACACCATATATTTT	CASSLEQHSGNTIYF
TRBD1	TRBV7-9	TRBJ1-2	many	TGTGCCAGCAGCTCACTCCGACAGGGCCGGTATGGCTACACCTTC	CASSSLRQGRYGYTF